These T cell receptor beta chains were read from a single sample in a study of cytomegalovirus exposure and HLA in healthy donors. Here immunoSEQ multiplex PCR was the method, and the copy in TCRdb shows in-frame clones only, minus some. The sample holds approximately 260,000 clones; approximately 86% are singletons and the top ten take roughly 1.2%. The material sequenced was PBMCs. All receptors come from a woman aged 25 to 45 in good health and CMV-seropositive. The CDR3 runs from the conserved cysteine through the conserved F or W. A D gene is named only where the DNA matches it firmly. Clone size appears in some rows only: once, few, many, or a class for an expanded clone.

TRBJ2-3,-,once,TRBV27,CASSSLTGWTDTQYF,TGTGCCAGCAGTTCGTTAACAGGGTGGACAGATACGCAGTATTTT
TRBJ1-1,-,-,TRBV28,CATGPRESTEAFF,TGTGCCACTGGGCCCCGAGAGAGCACTGAAGCTTTCTTT
TRBJ2-5,-,once,TRBV27,CASSLVAGGFSTQYF,TGTGCCAGCAGTTTGGTTGCCGGCGGATTTTCGACCCAGTACTTC
TRBJ2-1,TRBD2,-,TRBV30,CAWSDGTSGRDEQFF,TGTGCCTGGAGCGATGGGACTAGCGGGAGGGATGAGCAGTTCTTC
TRBJ2-3,-,-,TRBV5-6,CASSPPLGSTDTQYF,TGTGCCAGCAGCCCCCCACTAGGGTCCACAGATACGCAGTATTTT
TRBJ1-4,-,-,TRBV7-8,CASSLVTGHNEKLFF,TGTGCCAGCAGCTTAGTAACAGGGCATAATGAAAAACTGTTTTTT
TRBJ2-5,-,-,TRBV27,CASSPEGHPQETQYF,TGTGCCAGCAGCCCCGAGGGACACCCCCAAGAGACCCAGTACTTC
TRBJ1-2,-,once,TRBV19,CASSISAGYGYTF,TGTGCCAGTAGTATCTCGGCAGGCTATGGCTACACCTTC
TRBJ2-1,TRBD2,-,TRBV7-3,CASSFSGTSGAEQFF,TGTGCCAGCAGCTTTTCCGGGACTAGCGGGGCCGAGCAGTTCTTC
TRBJ2-1,-,once,TRBV5-1,CASSGGAPGYNEQFF,TGCGCCAGCAGCGGGGGGGCCCCCGGTTACAATGAGCAGTTCTTC
TRBJ1-4,TRBD1,once,TRBV19,CASTVRTGVEKLFF,TGTGCCAGTACCGTACGGACAGGGGTGGAAAAACTGTTTTTT
TRBJ1-1,-,-,TRBV30,CAWSVHGGYTEAFF,TGTGCCTGGAGTGTACACGGGGGGTATACTGAAGCTTTCTTT
TRBJ2-6,-,-,TRBV9,CASSARNRAYFSGANVLTF,TGTGCCAGCAGCGCCCGAAACAGGGCATACTTCTCTGGGGCCAACGTCCTGACTTTC
TRBJ2-4,TRBD2,-,TRBV7-9,CASSLEASGRAKNIQYF,TGTGCCAGCAGCTTAGAGGCTAGCGGGAGGGCCAAAAACATTCAGTACTTC
TRBJ2-7,TRBD1,-,TRBV28,CAAGTGLTYEQYF,TGTGCAGCCGGGACAGGGTTGACCTACGAGCAGTACTTC
TRBJ2-1,-,-,TRBV11-2,CASRSTANEQFF,TGTGCCAGCAGAAGTACAGCTAATGAGCAGTTCTTC
TRBJ2-2,TRBD1,-,TRBV28,CASSFVGGDTGELFF,TGTGCCAGCAGTTTCGTAGGGGGCGATACCGGGGAGCTGTTTTTT
TRBJ2-7,-,-,TRBV27,CASSLYAESSYEQYF,TGTGCCAGCAGTTTATATGCCGAGAGCTCCTACGAGCAGTACTTC
TRBJ1-1,TRBD1,once,TRBV5-1,CASRKGTVGHTEAFF,TGCGCCAGCAGGAAAGGGACAGTCGGGCACACTGAAGCTTTCTTT
TRBJ2-7,-,many,TRBV7-9,CASSVVSEQYF,TGTGCCAGCAGCGTGGTCAGCGAGCAGTACTTC
TRBJ1-5,-,-,TRBV11-2,CASSLLGGTGNQPQHF,TGTGCCAGCAGCTTACTTGGGGGGACCGGCAATCAGCCCCAGCATTTT
TRBJ2-1,TRBD2,-,TRBV27,CASSLGGGPGNEQFF,TGTGCCAGCAGTTTGGGCGGGGGACCGGGAAATGAGCAGTTCTTC
TRBJ1-5,TRBD1,-,TRBV28,CASSYRAGGANSNQPQHF,TGTGCCAGCAGTTACCGGGCAGGGGGCGCAAATAGCAATCAGCCCCAGCATTTT
TRBJ2-7,-,-,TRBV5-1,CASSLERAYEQYF,TGCGCCAGCAGCTTGGAACGCGCCTACGAGCAGTACTTC
TRBJ2-1,TRBD2,-,TRBV19,CASSPLGLAGAYNEQFF,TGTGCCAGTAGTCCCCTAGGACTAGCGGGCGCCTACAATGAGCAGTTCTTC
TRBJ2-7,-,-,TRBV5-4,CASSSAGLIYEQYF,TGTGCCAGCAGCTCCGCAGGACTCATCTACGAGCAGTACTTC
TRBJ2-2,TRBD2,-,TRBV2,CASSERASGSTGELFF,TGTGCCAGCAGTGAAAGGGCTAGCGGGAGCACCGGGGAGCTGTTTTTT
TRBJ1-2,TRBD1,once,TRBV10-3,CAISGTGKNYGYTF,TGTGCCATCAGCGGGACAGGGAAGAACTATGGCTACACCTTC
TRBJ2-7,TRBD1,-,TRBV5-4,CASSSGTGGKARRPYEQYF,TGTGCCAGCAGCTCCGGGACAGGGGGCAAGGCGAGGAGACCGTACGAGCAGTACTTC
TRBJ2-1,TRBD2,-,TRBV9,CASSTLGTSGMGPSYNEQFF,TGTGCCAGCAGCACCCTAGGGACTAGCGGGATGGGTCCCTCCTACAATGAGCAGTTCTTC
TRBJ1-5,TRBD1,-,TRBV18,CASSAGTGDQPQHF,TGTGCCAGCTCGGCCGGGACAGGGGATCAGCCCCAGCATTTT
TRBJ1-1,TRBD1,few,TRBV12-5,CASGLETGEAFF,TGTGCTAGTGGTTTGGAGACAGGGGAAGCTTTCTTT
TRBJ2-2,TRBD2,once,TRBV11-2,CASSLGLAGNTGELFF,TGTGCCAGCAGCTTAGGACTAGCGGGAAACACCGGGGAGCTGTTTTTT
TRBJ2-7,TRBD1,-,TRBV29-1,CSVPRVGQGDEQYF,TGCAGCGTTCCGAGGGTAGGACAGGGCGACGAGCAGTACTTC
TRBJ2-2,-,-,TRBV4-1,CASSPQGINGELFF,TGCGCCAGCAGCCCACAGGGAATTAACGGGGAGCTGTTTTTT
TRBJ2-2,TRBD1,few,TRBV30,CAWSVLPAGGFVGELFF,TGTGCCTGGAGTGTACTTCCCGCAGGGGGCTTTGTCGGGGAGCTGTTTTTT
TRBJ2-7,-,few,TRBV6-1,CASREGGDPEQYF,TGTGCCAGCAGGGAGGGGGGGGATCCCGAGCAGTACTTC
TRBJ1-1,-,-,TRBV6-1,CASSEFRSAGPGEAFF,TGTGCCAGCAGTGAATTTCGTTCGGCAGGGCCGGGTGAAGCTTTCTTT
TRBJ2-2,TRBD2,-,TRBV4-1,CASSLTGLAGVGELFF,TGCGCCAGCAGCCTGACGGGACTAGCGGGAGTCGGGGAGCTGTTTTTT
TRBJ1-3,-,once,TRBV5-1,CASSSESPGTGNTIYF,TGCGCCAGCAGCTCCGAATCTCCAGGGACTGGAAACACCATATATTTT
TRBJ2-7,TRBD2,-,TRBV10-3,CAISPPASGSSYEQYF,TGTGCCATCAGTCCCCCAGCTAGCGGGAGTAGTTACGAGCAGTACTTC
TRBJ2-7,TRBD1,-,TRBV10-3,CAISSTGGHEQYF,TGTGCCATCAGCTCCACAGGGGGCCACGAGCAGTACTTC
TRBJ2-7,TRBD2,few,TRBV10-3,CAIGTSGYEQYF,TGTGCCATCGGTACTAGCGGTTACGAGCAGTACTTC
TRBJ2-7,TRBD2,few,TRBV7-2,CASSLADGGLYF,TGTGCCAGCAGCTTGGCGGACGGGGGGTTGTACTTC
TRBJ2-7,-,once,TRBV7-9,CASSLLQSSYEQYF,TGTGCCAGCAGCTTATTACAGAGCTCCTACGAGCAGTACTTC
TRBJ2-7,TRBD1,-,TRBV6-1,CASSDPTGEWNEQYF,TGTGCCAGCAGTGACCCGACAGGGGAGTGGAACGAGCAGTACTTC
TRBJ2-1,TRBD1,-,TRBV2,CAGSRRTGGSYNEQFF,TGTGCCGGAAGCCGGAGGACAGGGGGCTCCTACAATGAGCAGTTCTTC
TRBJ2-5,TRBD2,-,TRBV5-1,CASSLRLAGSQETQYF,TGCGCCAGCAGCTTAAGACTAGCGGGGTCCCAAGAGACCCAGTACTTC
TRBJ2-7,-,-,TRBV5-5,CASSSRGYEQYF,TGTGCCAGCAGCTCGAGGGGGTACGAGCAGTACTTC
TRBJ2-7,-,-,TRBV27,CASYYRGGSLGEQYF,TGTGCCAGCTACTACAGGGGGGGGAGCCTTGGCGAGCAGTACTTC
TRBJ2-3,-,-,TRBV5-6,CASSQGFSDTQYF,TGTGCCAGCAGTCAGGGCTTTTCAGATACGCAGTATTTT
TRBJ2-5,TRBD1,-,TRBV7-2,CASSYGQGAYQETQYF,TGTGCCAGCAGCTACGGACAGGGGGCGTACCAAGAGACCCAGTACTTC